The T cell receptor beta chain described here comes from a study of blood T cell repertoires in COVID-19. Study information: Researchers got acute and convalescent COVID-19 samples from the United States, Italy and Spain. Sample material is recorded as cDNA or gDNA derived from T cells, B-cell-depleted T cells, or PBMCs.

As processed by the authors: Reference gene primer amplification yielded estimated nucleated cell counts. Generated by immunoSEQ multiplex PCR, the TCRdb table keeps only in-frame clones and is missing some. The DNA was the basis for D and trimming; V, J and clone size are from that table. Here the sample spans approximately 240,000 clones, about 85% being singletons. This clone appeared many times. Germline trimming cut 3 bases from V and 6 bases from J; bases unmatched to any gene: 8. CDR3 length equals 14 residues. Looked up from germline, CDR1 is ENHRY and CDR2 is SYGVKD. Participants reported their clinical history, and cohort assignment relied on those reports.

This TCR was recovered from a woman in her twenties or thirties with acute COVID-19. Sample: PBMCs or T cells enriched from blood (not recorded which). V and J are TRBV10-3 and TRBJ2-7, with 7 bases matching TRBD2. DNA of the CDR3: TGTGCCATCAGTGAAACTAGCGACTCGGGCGAGCAGTACTTC. Amino acids: CAISETSDSGEQYF.